This T cell receptor (beta chain) was captured in a study of blood T cell repertoires in COVID-19. The repertoire was sequenced with immunoSEQ multiplex PCR; TCRdb's copy has only in-frame clones and lacks some. The sample has about 280,000 clones; around nine tenths are singletons. Sequencing input: peripheral blood. This clonotype was sampled from a woman in her 30s with COVID-19, enrolled during active disease.

The CDR3 loop is CSVRDRRDTIYF. CDR3 bases: TGCAGCGTACGGGACAGGCGGGACACCATATATTTT. The J gene is TRBJ1-3, the V gene TRBV29-1; 8 positions match TRBD1. The CDR3 is made up of 12 amino acids. The V and J ends lost 6 bases and 8 bases, in that order; junction bases with no gene match: 6. Germline values: CDR1 SQVTM, CDR2 ANQGSEA.